The T cell receptor (beta chain) described here comes from a study of T cell responses to AZD1222 COVID-19 vaccine. Only in-frame clones appear in the TCRdb table, and some are missing; sequencing was by immunoSEQ multiplex PCR. The profile shows around 140,000 clones, more than 80% of them singletons. The V end was cut by 1 base, the J end by 7 bases, with 10 bases between. Germline CDR1 reads SGHDN; CDR2 reads FVKESK. The CDR3 runs 13 residues. The material was peripheral blood, obtained on day 0 of MenACWY control vaccination. The origin of this receptor is an adult in good health. The chain uses TRBV14 and TRBJ1-2; possibly TRBD1 for D (5 bases). The CDR3 region has the DNA TGTGCCAGCAGCCAAGTCCCGGGGCTTGGCTACACCTTC. It yields the protein CASSQVPGLGYTF.